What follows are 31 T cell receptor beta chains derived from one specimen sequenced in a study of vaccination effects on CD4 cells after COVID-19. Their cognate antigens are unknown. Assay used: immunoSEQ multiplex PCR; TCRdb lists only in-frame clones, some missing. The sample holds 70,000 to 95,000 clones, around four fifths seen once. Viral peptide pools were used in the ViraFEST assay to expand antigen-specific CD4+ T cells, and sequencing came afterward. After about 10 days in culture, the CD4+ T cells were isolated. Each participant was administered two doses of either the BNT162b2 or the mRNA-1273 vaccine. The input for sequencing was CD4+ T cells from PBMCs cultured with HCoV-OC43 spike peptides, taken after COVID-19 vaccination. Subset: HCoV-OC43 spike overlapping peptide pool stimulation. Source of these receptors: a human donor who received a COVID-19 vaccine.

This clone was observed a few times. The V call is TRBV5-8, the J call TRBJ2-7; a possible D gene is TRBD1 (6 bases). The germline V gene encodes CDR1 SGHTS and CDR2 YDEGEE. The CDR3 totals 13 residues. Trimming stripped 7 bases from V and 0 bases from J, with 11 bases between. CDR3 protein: CASCPGASYEQYV. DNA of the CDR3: TGTGCCAGCTGCCCAGGGGCCTCCTACGAGCAGTACGTC.

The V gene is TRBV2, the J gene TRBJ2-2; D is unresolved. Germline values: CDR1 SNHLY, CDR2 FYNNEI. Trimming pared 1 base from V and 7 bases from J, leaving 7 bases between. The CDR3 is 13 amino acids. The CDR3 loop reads CASSEESGGELFF. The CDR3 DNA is TGTGCCAGCAGTGAAGAAAGTGGCGGGGAGCTGTTTTTT.

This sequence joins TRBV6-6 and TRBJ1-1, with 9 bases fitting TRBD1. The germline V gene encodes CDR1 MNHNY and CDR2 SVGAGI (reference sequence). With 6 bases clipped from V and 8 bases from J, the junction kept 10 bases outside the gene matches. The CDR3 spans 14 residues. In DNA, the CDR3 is TGTGCCAGCAGAGATACAGGGGGCGCAAAGGAAGCTTTCTTT. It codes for CASRDTGGAKEAFF.

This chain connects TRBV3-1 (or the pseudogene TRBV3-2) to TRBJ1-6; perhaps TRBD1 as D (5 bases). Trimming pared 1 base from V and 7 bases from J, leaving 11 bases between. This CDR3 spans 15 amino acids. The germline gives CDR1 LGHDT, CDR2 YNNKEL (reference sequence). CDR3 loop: CASSQGSRDNSPLHF. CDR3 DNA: TGTGCCAGCAGCCAAGGGTCCAGGGACAATTCACCCCTCCACTTT.

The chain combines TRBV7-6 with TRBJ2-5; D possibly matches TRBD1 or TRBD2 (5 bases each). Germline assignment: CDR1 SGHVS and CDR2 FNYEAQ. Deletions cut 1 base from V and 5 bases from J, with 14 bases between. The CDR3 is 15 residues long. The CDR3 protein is CASSLVGASSETQYF. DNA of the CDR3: TGTGCCAGCAGCTTAGTTGGGGCTAGCAGTGAGACCCAGTACTTC.

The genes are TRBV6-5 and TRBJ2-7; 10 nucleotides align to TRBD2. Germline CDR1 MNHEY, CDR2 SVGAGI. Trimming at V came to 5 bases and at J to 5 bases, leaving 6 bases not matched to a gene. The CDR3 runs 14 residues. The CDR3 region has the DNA TGTGCCAGCAGTAGGGGACTAGCGAAGGACGAGCAGTACGTC. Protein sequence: CASSRGLAKDEQYV.

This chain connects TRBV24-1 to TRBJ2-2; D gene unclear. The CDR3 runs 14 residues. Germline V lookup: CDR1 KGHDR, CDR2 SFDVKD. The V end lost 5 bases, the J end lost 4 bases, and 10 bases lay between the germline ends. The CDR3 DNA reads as TGTGCCACCAGTGTACGGCGAGGCACCGGGGAGCTGTTTTTT. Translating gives CATSVRRGTGELFF.

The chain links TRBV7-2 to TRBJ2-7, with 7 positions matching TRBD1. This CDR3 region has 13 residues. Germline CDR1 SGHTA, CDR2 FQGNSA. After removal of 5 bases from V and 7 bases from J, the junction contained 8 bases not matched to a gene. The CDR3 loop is CASSLDRDQEQYV. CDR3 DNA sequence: TGTGCCAGCAGCCTTGACAGGGATCAAGAGCAGTACGTC.

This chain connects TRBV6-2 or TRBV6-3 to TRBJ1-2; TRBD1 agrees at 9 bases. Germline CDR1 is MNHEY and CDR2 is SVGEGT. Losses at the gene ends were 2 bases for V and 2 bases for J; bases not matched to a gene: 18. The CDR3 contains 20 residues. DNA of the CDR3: TGTGCCAGCAGTTACGTAGCCTGGTCGGGACAGGGTGCCAGCAACTATGGCTACACCTTC. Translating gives CASSYVAWSGQGASNYGYTF.

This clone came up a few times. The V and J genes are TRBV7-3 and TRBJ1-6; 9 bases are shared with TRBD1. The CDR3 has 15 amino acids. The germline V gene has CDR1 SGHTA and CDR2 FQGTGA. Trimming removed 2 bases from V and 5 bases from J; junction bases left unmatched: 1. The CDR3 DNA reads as TGTGCCAGCAGCTTAGGGACAGGGAATAATTCACCCCTCCACTTT. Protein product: CASSLGTGNNSPLHF.

CDR3 in DNA: TGTGCCAGCAGAACAACAGGGGGGGCTAATGAAAAACTGTTTTTT. Protein sequence: CASRTTGGANEKLFF. The chain is built from TRBV5-4 and TRBJ1-4; 8 positions match TRBD1. The CDR3 consists of 15 residues. Germline V gene lookup returns CDR1 SGHNT and CDR2 YYREEE (reference sequence). Trimming took 5 bases from V and 3 from J; bases not matched to a gene: 6.

CDR3: CASSTGGTGNTIYF. The CDR3 region has the DNA TGTGCCAGCAGCACAGGGGGAACTGGAAACACCATATATTTT. This rearrangement joins TRBV28 to TRBJ1-3; 8 positions agree with TRBD1. The length of the CDR3 is 14 residues. Germline V gene lookup returns CDR1 MDHEN and CDR2 SYDVKM. Trimming at V came to 6 bases and at J to 2 bases, leaving 3 bases not matched to a gene.

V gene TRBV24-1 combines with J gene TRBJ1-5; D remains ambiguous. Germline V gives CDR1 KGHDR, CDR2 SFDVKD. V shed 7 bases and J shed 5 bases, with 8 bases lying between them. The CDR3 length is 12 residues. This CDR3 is CATSDEDQPQHF. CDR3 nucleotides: TGTGCCACCAGCGACGAGGATCAGCCCCAGCATTTT.

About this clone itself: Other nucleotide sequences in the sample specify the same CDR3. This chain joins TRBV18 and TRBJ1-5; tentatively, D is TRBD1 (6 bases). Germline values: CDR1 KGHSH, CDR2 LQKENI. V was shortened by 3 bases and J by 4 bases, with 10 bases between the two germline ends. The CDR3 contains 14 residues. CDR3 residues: CASSPGQGNQPQHF. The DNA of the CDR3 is TGTGCCAGCTCACCGGGGCAGGGGAATCAGCCCCAGCATTTT.

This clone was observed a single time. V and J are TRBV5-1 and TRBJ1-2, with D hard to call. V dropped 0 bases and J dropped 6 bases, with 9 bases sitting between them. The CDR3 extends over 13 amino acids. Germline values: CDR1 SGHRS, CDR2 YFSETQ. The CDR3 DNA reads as TGCGCCAGCAGCTTGGAAGACGGGAATGGCTACACCTTC. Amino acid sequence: CASSLEDGNGYTF.

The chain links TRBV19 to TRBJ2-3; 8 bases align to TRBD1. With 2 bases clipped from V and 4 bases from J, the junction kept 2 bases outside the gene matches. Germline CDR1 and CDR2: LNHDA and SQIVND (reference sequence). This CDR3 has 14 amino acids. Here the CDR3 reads CASSIQGASDTQYF. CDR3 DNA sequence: TGTGCCAGTAGTATACAGGGGGCCTCAGATACGCAGTATTTT. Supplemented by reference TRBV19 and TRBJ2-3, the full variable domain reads DGGITQSPKYLFRKEGQNVTLSCEQNLNHDAMYWYRQDPGQGLRLIYYSQIVNDFQKGDIAEGYSVSREKKESFPLTVTSAQKNPTAFYLCASSIQGASDTQYFGPGTRLTVL.

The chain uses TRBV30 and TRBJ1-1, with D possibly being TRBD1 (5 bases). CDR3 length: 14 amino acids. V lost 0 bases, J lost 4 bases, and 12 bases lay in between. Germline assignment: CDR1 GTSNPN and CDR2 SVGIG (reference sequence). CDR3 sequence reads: CAWSVSGAITEAFF. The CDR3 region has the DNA TGTGCCTGGAGTGTAAGCGGGGCAATCACTGAAGCTTTCTTT.

The CDR3 reads CASRGTGIHEQFF. The DNA for the CDR3 is TGTGCCAGCAGAGGGACAGGGATCCATGAGCAGTTCTTC. J is TRBJ2-1 and V is TRBV6-5; 9 bases align to TRBD1. Trimming took 6 bases from V and 8 from J; bases not matched to a gene: 5. The germline V gene encodes CDR1 MNHEY and CDR2 SVGAGI. The CDR3 extends over 13 amino acids.

The CDR3 reads CASSSRAVEGSLLGYTF. CDR3 coding DNA: TGTGCCAGCAGCTCTCGAGCGGTGGAGGGCTCCCTACTTGGCTACACCTTC. V is TRBV5-5 and J is TRBJ1-2, with D uncertain. Trimming removed 3 bases at V and 7 bases at J, with 25 bases between. The CDR3 loop spans 17 amino acids. Germline values: CDR1 SGHKS, CDR2 YYEKEE (reference sequence).

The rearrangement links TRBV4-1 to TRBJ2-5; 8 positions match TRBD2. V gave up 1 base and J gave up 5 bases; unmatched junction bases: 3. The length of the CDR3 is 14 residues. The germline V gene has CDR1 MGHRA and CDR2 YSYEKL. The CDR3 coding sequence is TGCGCCAGCAGCCAAGCGGGGGGGCGGGAGACCCAGTACTTC. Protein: CASSQAGGRETQYF.

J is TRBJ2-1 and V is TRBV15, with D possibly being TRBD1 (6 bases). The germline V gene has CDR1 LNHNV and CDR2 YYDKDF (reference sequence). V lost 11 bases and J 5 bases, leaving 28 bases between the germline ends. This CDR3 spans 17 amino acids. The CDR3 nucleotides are TGTGCCTCCCGAGGTGACGGACAGACAGGCACCGACAATGAGCAGTTCTTC. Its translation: CASRGDGQTGTDNEQFF.

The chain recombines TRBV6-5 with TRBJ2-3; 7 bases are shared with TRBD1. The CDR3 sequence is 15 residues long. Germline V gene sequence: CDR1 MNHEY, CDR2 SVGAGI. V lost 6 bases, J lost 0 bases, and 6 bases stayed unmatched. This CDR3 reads CASRKPGQSTDTQYF. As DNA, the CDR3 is TGTGCCAGCAGAAAACCGGGACAGAGCACAGATACGCAGTATTTT.

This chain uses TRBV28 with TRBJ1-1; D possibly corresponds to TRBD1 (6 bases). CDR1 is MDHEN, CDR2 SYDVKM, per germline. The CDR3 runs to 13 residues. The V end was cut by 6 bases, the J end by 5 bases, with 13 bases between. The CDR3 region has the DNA TGTGCCAGCAGCGCCAACACAGGGACTGAAGCTTTCTTT. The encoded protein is CASSANTGTEAFF.

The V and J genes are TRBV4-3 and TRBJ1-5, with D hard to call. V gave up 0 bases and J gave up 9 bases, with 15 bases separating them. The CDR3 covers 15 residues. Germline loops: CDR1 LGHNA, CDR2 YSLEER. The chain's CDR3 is CASSQDRTSGRPQHF. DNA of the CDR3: TGCGCCAGCAGCCAAGATAGAACTTCTGGGCGGCCCCAGCATTTT.

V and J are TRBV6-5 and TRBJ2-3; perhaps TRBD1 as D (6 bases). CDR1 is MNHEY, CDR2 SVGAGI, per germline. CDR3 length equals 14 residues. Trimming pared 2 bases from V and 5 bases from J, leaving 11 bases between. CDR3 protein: CASSYQGPKDTQYF. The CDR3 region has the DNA TGTGCCAGCAGTTACCAGGGGCCTAAAGATACGCAGTATTTT.

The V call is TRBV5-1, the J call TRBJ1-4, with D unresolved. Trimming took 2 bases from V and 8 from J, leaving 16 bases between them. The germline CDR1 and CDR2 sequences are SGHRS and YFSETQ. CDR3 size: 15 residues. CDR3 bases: TGCGCCAGCAGCTTTAGGAGTGAGCTGGGAGAAAAACTGTTTTTT. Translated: CASSFRSELGEKLFF.

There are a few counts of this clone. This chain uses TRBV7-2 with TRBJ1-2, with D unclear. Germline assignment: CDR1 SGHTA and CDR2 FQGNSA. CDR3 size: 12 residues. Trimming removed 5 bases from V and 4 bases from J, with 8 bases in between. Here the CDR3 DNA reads TGTGCCAGCAGCCCGGTCACCTATGGCTACACCTTC. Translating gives CASSPVTYGYTF.

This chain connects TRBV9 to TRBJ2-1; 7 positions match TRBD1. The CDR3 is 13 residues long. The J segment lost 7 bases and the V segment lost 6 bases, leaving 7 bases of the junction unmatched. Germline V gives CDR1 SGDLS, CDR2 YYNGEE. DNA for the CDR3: TGTGCCAGCAACAGGGGCGCCGGGAATGAGCAGTTCTTC. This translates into CASNRGAGNEQFF.

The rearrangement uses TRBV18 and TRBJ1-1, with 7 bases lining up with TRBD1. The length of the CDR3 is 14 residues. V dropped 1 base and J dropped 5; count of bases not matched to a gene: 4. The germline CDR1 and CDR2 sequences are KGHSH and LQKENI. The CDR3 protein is CASSPLPGGTEAFF. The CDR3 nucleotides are TGTGCCAGCTCACCACTTCCAGGGGGGACTGAAGCTTTCTTT.

CDR3: CASSPRGWGARAGELFF. CDR3 nucleotides: TGTGCCAGCAGTCCCCGGGGGTGGGGGGCTCGAGCCGGGGAGCTGTTTTTT. This chain joins TRBV7-2 and TRBJ2-2; possibly TRBD1 or TRBD2 for D (6 bases each). The ends were cut back, 6 bases at V and 6 bases at J, with 23 bases in the middle. The CDR3 covers 17 residues. Germline CDR1 is SGHTA and CDR2 is FQGNSA.

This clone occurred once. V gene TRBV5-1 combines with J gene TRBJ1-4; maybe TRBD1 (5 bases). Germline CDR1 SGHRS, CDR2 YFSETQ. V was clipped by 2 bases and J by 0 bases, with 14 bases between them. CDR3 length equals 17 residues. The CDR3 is CASSFQGLHATNEKLFF. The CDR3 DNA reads TGCGCCAGCAGCTTCCAGGGCTTACATGCAACTAATGAAAAACTGTTTTTT. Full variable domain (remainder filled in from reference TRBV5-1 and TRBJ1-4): KAGVTQTPRYLIKTRGQQVTLSCSPISGHRSVSWYQQTPGQGLQFLFEYFSETQRNKGNFPGRFSGRQFSNSRSEMNVSTLELGDSALYLCASSFQGLHATNEKLFFGSGTQLSVL.